The 27 T cell receptor beta chains presented below share a single source sample, sequenced in a study of shared clonotypes between healthy human individuals. Libraries were prepared by immunoSEQ multiplex PCR; TCRdb keeps only in-frame clonotypes and omits some of them. Of hundreds of thousands of clones listed, roughly 80% are singletons. Sequenced input: PBMCs. The receptors originated from a woman between 40 and 55 years old in good health. Some clones in this sample may be carry-over from other donors' samples.

The J gene is TRBJ2-3, the V gene TRBV5-4; 7 bases map to TRBD1. Unmatched junction bases numbered 6, after V lost 4 bases and J lost 4 bases. CDR3 length: 14 residues. Germline assignment: CDR1 SGHNT and CDR2 YYREEE (reference sequence). The DNA for the CDR3 is TGTGCCAGCAGCCAAGACAGGGTAGCAGATACGCAGTATTTT. Its translation is CASSQDRVADTQYF.

About this clone: The junction shows a germline mismatch at one end, possibly a read error. Additional DNA sequences in this sample encode the identical CDR3. The V gene is TRBV5-1, the J gene TRBJ1-1, with 7 bases matching TRBD1. The length of the CDR3 is 13 residues. Germline CDR1 reads SGHRS; CDR2 reads YFSETQ. CDR3 sequence (DNA): TGCGCCAGCAATCTGGGGCAGGGGGGTGAAGCCTTCTTT. As protein: CASNLGQGGEAFF.

This clone was seen a handful of times. V and J are TRBV11-2 and TRBJ2-2, with D uncertain. CDR3 length: 12 residues. Germline-derived CDR1 and CDR2 are SGHAT and FQNNGV. Trimming stripped 4 bases from V and 5 bases from J, with 5 bases between. CDR3: CASSSETGELFF. CDR3 coding DNA: TGTGCCAGCAGCTCAGAAACCGGGGAGCTGTTTTTT.

V is TRBV30 and J is TRBJ2-7, with no clear D. Germline V gives CDR1 GTSNPN, CDR2 SVGIG (reference sequence). Between the trimmed V and J ends, which lost 5 bases and 0 bases, there was a span of 5 bases. The CDR3 runs to 11 residues. The CDR3 here is CAWADSYEQYF. The CDR3 coding sequence is TGTGCCTGGGCCGACTCCTACGAGCAGTACTTC.

The rearrangement links TRBV10-2 to TRBJ2-7, with 9 positions matching TRBD2. J gave up 7 bases and V 4 bases, and 5 bases lay outside the gene matches. This CDR3 is 13 amino acids long. CDR1 and CDR2 (germline): WSHSY, SAAADI. In DNA, the CDR3 is TGCGCCAGCAGTGTGGGACTAGCCGGGGAGCAGTACTTC. Translating gives CASSVGLAGEQYF.

This clone appeared a few times. CDR3 region: CASQGGNPPCEQYF. The DNA of the CDR3 is TGTGCCAGCCAAGGGGGGAATCCTCCGTGCGAGCAGTACTTC. This chain links TRBV21-1 with TRBJ2-7. TRBV21-1 has pseudogene status. The CDR3 is 14 residues long.

The chain carries TRBV7-2 and TRBJ2-6; no reliable D call. The germline CDR1 and CDR2 sequences are SGHTA and FQGNSA. V lost 5 bases and J 4 bases, leaving 24 bases between the germline ends. The CDR3 spans 19 residues. CDR3 nucleotides: TGTGCCAGCAGCCCCCAGGCGCGCTTCAGGAGCCCCGGGGCCAACGTCCTGACTTTC. Translation: CASSPQARFRSPGANVLTF.

The chain is built from TRBV5-8 and TRBJ1-4; tentatively, D is TRBD1 (5 bases). Germline CDR1 reads SGHTS; CDR2 reads YDEGEE. V was trimmed by 0 bases and J by 7 bases, leaving 13 bases between them. The CDR3 has 15 residues. CDR3 nucleotide sequence: TGTGCCAGCAGCTTGGCTCTCAGGGACCTTGAAAAACTGTTTTTT. Protein sequence: CASSLALRDLEKLFF.

The chain links TRBV7-8 to TRBJ1-2; no reliable D call. This CDR3 region has 14 residues. V shed 0 bases and J shed 5 bases, with 10 bases lying between them. Germline CDR1 reads SGHVS; CDR2 reads FQNEAQ. This CDR3 reads CASSLARGLYGYTF. CDR3 nucleotides: TGTGCCAGCAGCTTAGCGCGAGGGTTGTATGGCTACACCTTC.

The chain has TRBV7-9 and TRBJ1-5; D is ambiguous. Germline V gives CDR1 SEHNR, CDR2 FQNEAQ (reference sequence). This CDR3 is built from 14 residues. V lost 5 bases, J lost 4 bases, and 12 bases lay in between. The CDR3 DNA reads TGTGCCAGCAGCGTCGGGATTTCAAATCAGCCCCAGCATTTT. Its translation is CASSVGISNQPQHF.

The chain is built from TRBV7-8 and TRBJ2-7; TRBD2 matches 9 bases. This CDR3 has 17 amino acids. With V trimmed by 5 bases and J by 5 bases, 16 bases remained unmatched. The germline gives CDR1 SGHVS, CDR2 FQNEAQ. CDR3 nucleotides: TGTGCCAGCAGCAGGGGGCCTAGCGGGATTGGGCGGGACGAGCAGTACTTC. Amino acids: CASSRGPSGIGRDEQYF.

This chain uses TRBV28 with TRBJ2-4; TRBD2 matches 8 bases. In germline, CDR1 is MDHEN, CDR2 SYDVKM. V trimming: 3 bases; J trimming: 1 base; junction bases outside the gene matches: 11. The CDR3 sequence is 18 residues long. The CDR3 bases are TGTGCCAGCAGTTTTGGTCTAGCGGGTCCCCTCGCCAAAAACATTCAGTACTTC. Its protein product is CASSFGLAGPLAKNIQYF. Using reference TRBV28 and TRBJ2-4 for the parts outside the CDR3, the full variable domain is DVKVTQSSRYLVKRTGEKVFLECVQDMDHENMFWYRQDPGLGLRLIYFSYDVKMKEKGDIPEGYSVSREKKERFSLILESASTNQTSMYLCASSFGLAGPLAKNIQYFGAGTRLSVL.

This clone was detected once. The rearrangement uses TRBV5-1 and TRBJ2-1; tentative D call: TRBD2 (6 bases). V lost 0 bases and J 7 bases, leaving 11 bases between the germline ends. Germline V lookup: CDR1 SGHRS, CDR2 YFSETQ. The CDR3 is 14 amino acids. The CDR3 sequence: CASSLGSGGNEQFF. The CDR3 bases are TGCGCCAGCAGCTTGGGTAGCGGAGGGAATGAGCAGTTCTTC.

The V gene is TRBV11-3, the J gene TRBJ2-7; 9 bases match TRBD1. Germline V CDR1 and CDR2: SGHNT, YENEEA. The J segment lost 5 bases and the V segment lost 1 base, leaving 3 bases of the junction unmatched. The CDR3 has 14 residues. CDR3 in DNA: TGTGCCAGCAGCTTAGCCGGGACAGGGAACGAGCAGTACTTC. Translated: CASSLAGTGNEQYF.

Regarding this clone: A far larger clone is off by one base, so a read error is likely. The V gene is TRBV7-3, the J gene TRBJ2-1, with a possible D match to TRBD2 (5 bases). Germline CDR1 and CDR2: SGHTA and FQGTGA. V was cut by 2 bases and J by 5 bases, with 7 bases left in between. The CDR3 length is 13 residues. In DNA form, the CDR3 reads TGTGCCAGCAGCTTAGTTAGCGACAATGAGCAGTTCTTC. Protein product: CASSLVSDNEQFF.

V usage is TRBV11-2 and J usage is TRBJ1-1; D might be TRBD1 (6 bases). CDR1 and CDR2 from the germline V gene are SGHAT and FQNNGV. The CDR3 is 13 residues long. The V gene lost 3 bases and the J gene lost 11 bases, with 16 bases spanning the gap. CDR3 sequence reads: CASSFGGGQKAFF. The CDR3 bases are TGTGCCAGCAGCTTTGGAGGAGGACAGAAGGCTTTCTTT.

The CDR3 region is CAMKSAGDTGELFF. The DNA for the CDR3 is TGTGCCATGAAATCGGCCGGGGACACCGGGGAGCTGTTTTTT. J is TRBJ2-2 and V is TRBV10-3, with D perhaps TRBD2 (5 bases). V was cut by 9 bases and J by 3 bases, with 14 bases left in between. The CDR3 covers 14 residues. Per germline, CDR1 ENHRY and CDR2 SYGVKD.

This sequence joins TRBV27 and TRBJ2-5, with unresolved D. The germline gives CDR1 MNHEY, CDR2 SMNVEV (reference sequence). The CDR3 covers 14 residues. Trimming took 3 bases from V and 1 from J, leaving 9 bases between them. CDR3 nucleotide sequence: TGTGCCAGCAGTTTTAACGGTATCCAAGAGACCCAGTACTTC. Translated: CASSFNGIQETQYF.

V is TRBV5-4 and J is TRBJ1-4; 11 nucleotides match TRBD1. J lost 7 bases, V lost 4 bases, and 12 bases had no gene match. This CDR3 has 17 residues. Per the germline V gene, CDR1 is SGHNT and CDR2 is YYREEE (reference sequence). This CDR3 is CASSIGGTGGFGEKLFF. CDR3 DNA: TGTGCCAGCAGCATCGGCGGGACAGGGGGTTTTGGTGAAAAACTGTTTTTT.

The rearrangement links TRBV9 to TRBJ2-2; weak D call: TRBD2 (6 bases). The CDR3 is 16 amino acids. Trimming removed 3 bases at V and 4 bases at J, with 16 bases between. Germline V gene data show CDR1 as SGDLS and CDR2 as YYNGEE. CDR3 in amino acids: CASSGVGGAGTGELFF. CDR3 DNA: TGTGCCAGCAGCGGAGTCGGGGGAGCTGGCACCGGGGAGCTGTTTTTT.

V is TRBV28 and J is TRBJ2-2; 8 positions match TRBD2. V lost 6 bases to trimming and J lost 7 bases; unmatched junction nucleotides: 10. The germline V gene has CDR1 MDHEN and CDR2 SYDVKM. CDR3 length: 15 residues. CDR3 region: CASSLQGLAGGELFF. CDR3 DNA: TGTGCCAGCAGCTTACAAGGACTAGCCGGCGGGGAGCTGTTTTTT. Complete variable domain (other parts from reference TRBV28 and TRBJ2-2): DVKVTQSSRYLVKRTGEKVFLECVQDMDHENMFWYRQDPGLGLRLIYFSYDVKMKEKGDIPEGYSVSREKKERFSLILESASTNQTSMYLCASSLQGLAGGELFFGEGSRLTVL.

In regard to this clone: This may arise from a read error, as a much more abundant clone is one base away. J is TRBJ2-5 and V is TRBV5-6; D is possibly TRBD2 (6 bases). Trimming removed 2 bases from V and 5 bases from J, with 13 bases in between. Looked up from germline, CDR1 is SGHDT and CDR2 is YYEEEE. CDR3 length: 14 amino acids. CDR3 protein: CASSFGTRGETQYF. DNA for the CDR3: TGTGCCAGCAGCTTTGGGACCCGGGGGGAGACCCAGTACTTC.

V is TRBV5-1 and J is TRBJ2-2, with D possibly being TRBD1 or TRBD2 (5 bases each). The CDR3 is made up of 15 amino acids. V was shortened by 4 bases and J by 5 bases, with 15 bases between the two germline ends. Germline lookup yields CDR1 SGHRS and CDR2 YFSETQ. The CDR3 loop reads CASSRDGSRTGELFF. CDR3 in DNA: TGCGCCAGCAGCAGGGACGGGTCGAGGACCGGGGAGCTGTTTTTT.

This chain joins TRBV19 and TRBJ2-2, with D possibly being TRBD2 (6 bases). The germline V gene has CDR1 LNHDA and CDR2 SQIVND (reference sequence). The CDR3 is made up of 15 amino acids. V lost 1 base and J 6 bases, leaving 12 bases between the germline ends. The CDR3 nucleotides read TGTGCCAGTAGTATAGGAGGGGAGCGGGCCGGGGAGCTGTTTTTT. Amino acid sequence: CASSIGGERAGELFF.

Comments on this clone: A much more abundant neighbour one base away suggests this may be a read error. The chain combines TRBV19 with TRBJ1-1, with D hard to call. The CDR3 contains 16 residues. Trimming removed 5 bases from V and 1 base from J, with 17 bases in between. Germline-derived CDR1 and CDR2 are LNHDA and SQIVND (reference sequence). CDR3 bases: TGTGCCAGTAGTGCGAGAAGCAGGAGCACGAACACTGAAGCTTTCTTT. It translates to CASSARSRSTNTEAFF.

The rearrangement links TRBV11-2 to TRBJ2-2, with TRBD1 matching over 9 bases. Per the germline V gene, CDR1 is SGHAT and CDR2 is FQNNGV. J lost 2 bases, V lost 3 bases, and 1 base had no gene match. The CDR3 loop spans 15 amino acids. The CDR3 spells CASSFTGGNTGELFF. The CDR3 DNA is TGTGCCAGCAGCTTTACAGGGGGCAACACCGGGGAGCTGTTTTTT.

This chain joins TRBV28 and TRBJ2-7, with 9 bases lining up with TRBD1. This CDR3 is 16 amino acids long. V was clipped by 4 bases and J by 8 bases; unmatched bases: 15. Germline V gene data show CDR1 as MDHEN and CDR2 as SYDVKM. CDR3 sequence (DNA): TGTGCCAGCAGTTCGCCGGACAGGGGTTTTGGGTACAAGCAGTACTTC. Encoded protein: CASSSPDRGFGYKQYF.